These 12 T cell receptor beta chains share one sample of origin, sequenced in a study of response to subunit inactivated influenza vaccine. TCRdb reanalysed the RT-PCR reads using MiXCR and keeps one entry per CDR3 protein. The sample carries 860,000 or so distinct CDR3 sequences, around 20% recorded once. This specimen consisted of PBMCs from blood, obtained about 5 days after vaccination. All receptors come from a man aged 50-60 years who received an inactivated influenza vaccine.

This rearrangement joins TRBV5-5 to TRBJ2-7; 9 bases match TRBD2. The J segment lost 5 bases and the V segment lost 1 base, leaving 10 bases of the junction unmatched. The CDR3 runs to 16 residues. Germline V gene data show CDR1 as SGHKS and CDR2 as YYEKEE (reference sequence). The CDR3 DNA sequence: TGTGCCAGCAGCTTGCCGGGCGGGAGGGCCAGCCACGAGCAGTACTTC. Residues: CASSLPGGRASHEQYF.

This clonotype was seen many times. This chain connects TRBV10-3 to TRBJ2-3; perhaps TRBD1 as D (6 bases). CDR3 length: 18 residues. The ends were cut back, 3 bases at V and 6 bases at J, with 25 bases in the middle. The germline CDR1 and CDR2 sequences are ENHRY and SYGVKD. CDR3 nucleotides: TGTGCCATCAGTGAAAGTTCCAGGTACAGGGCGGTGAAGGATACGCAGTATTTT. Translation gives CAISESSRYRAVKDTQYF.

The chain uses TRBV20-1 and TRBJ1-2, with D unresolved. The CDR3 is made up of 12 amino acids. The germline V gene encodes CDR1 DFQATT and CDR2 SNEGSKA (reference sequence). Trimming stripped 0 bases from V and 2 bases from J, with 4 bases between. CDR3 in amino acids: CSAREGNYGYTF. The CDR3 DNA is TGCAGTGCTAGAGAGGGGAACTATGGCTACACCTTC.

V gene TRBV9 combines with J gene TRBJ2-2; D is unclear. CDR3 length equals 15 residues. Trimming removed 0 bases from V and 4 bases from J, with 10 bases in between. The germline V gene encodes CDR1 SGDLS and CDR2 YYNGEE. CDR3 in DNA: TGTGCCAGCAGCGTAGTTGGCAGTTTCACCGGGGAGCTGTTTTTT. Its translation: CASSVVGSFTGELFF.

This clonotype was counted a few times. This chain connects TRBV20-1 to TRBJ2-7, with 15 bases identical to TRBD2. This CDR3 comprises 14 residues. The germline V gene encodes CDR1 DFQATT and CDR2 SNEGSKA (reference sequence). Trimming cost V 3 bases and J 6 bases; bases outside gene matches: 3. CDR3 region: CSASRTSGRAEQYF. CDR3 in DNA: TGCAGTGCTAGCCGGACTAGCGGGAGGGCCGAGCAGTACTTC.

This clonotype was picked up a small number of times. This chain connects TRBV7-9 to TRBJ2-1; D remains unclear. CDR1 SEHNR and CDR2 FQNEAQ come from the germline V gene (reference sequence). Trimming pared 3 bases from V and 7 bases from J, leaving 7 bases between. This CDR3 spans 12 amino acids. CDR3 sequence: CASSFNRNEQFF. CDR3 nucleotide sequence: TGTGCCAGCAGCTTTAATAGGAATGAGCAGTTCTTC. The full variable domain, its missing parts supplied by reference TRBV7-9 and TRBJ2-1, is DTGVSQNPRHKITKRGQNVTFRCDPISEHNRLYWYRQTLGQGPEFLTYFQNEAQLEKSRLLSDRFSAERPKGSFSTLEIQRTEQGDSAMYLCASSFNRNEQFFGPGTRLTVL.

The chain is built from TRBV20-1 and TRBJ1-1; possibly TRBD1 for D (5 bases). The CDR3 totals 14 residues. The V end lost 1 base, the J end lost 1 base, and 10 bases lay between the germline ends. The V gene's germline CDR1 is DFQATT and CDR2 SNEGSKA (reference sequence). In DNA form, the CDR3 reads TGCAGTGCTAGAGCGGCAGGGCCGAACACTGAAGCTTTCTTT. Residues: CSARAAGPNTEAFF.

The CDR3 loop reads CASSYPSLGQGSYNEQFF. CDR3 in DNA: TGTGCCAGCAGTTACCCCAGCTTGGGACAGGGGTCCTACAATGAGCAGTTCTTC. The rearrangement joins TRBV6-5 to TRBJ2-1, with 10 bases matching TRBD1. With V trimmed by 2 bases and J by 1 base, 8 bases remained unmatched. Germline CDR1 reads MNHEY; CDR2 reads SVGAGI. This CDR3 has 18 residues.

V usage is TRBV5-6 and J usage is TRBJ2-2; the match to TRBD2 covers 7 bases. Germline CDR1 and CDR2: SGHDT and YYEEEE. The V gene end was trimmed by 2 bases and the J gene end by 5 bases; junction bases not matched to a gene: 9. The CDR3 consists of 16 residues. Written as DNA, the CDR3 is TGTGCCAGCAGCTTAACTGGCGGGAGCGGGACCGGGGAGCTGTTTTTT. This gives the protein CASSLTGGSGTGELFF. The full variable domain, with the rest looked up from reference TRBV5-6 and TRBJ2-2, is DAGVTQSPTHLIKTRGQQVTLRCSPKSGHDTVSWYQQALGQGPQFIFQYYEEEERQRGNFPDRFSGHQFPNYSSELNVNALLLGDSALYLCASSLTGGSGTGELFFGEGSRLTVL.

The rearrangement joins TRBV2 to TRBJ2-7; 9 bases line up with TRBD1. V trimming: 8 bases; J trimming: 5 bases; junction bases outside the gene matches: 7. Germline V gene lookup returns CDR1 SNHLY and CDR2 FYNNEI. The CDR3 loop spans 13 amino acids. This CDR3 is CASRTGAFDEQYF. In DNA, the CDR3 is TGTGCCAGCCGGACAGGGGCCTTCGACGAGCAGTACTTC.

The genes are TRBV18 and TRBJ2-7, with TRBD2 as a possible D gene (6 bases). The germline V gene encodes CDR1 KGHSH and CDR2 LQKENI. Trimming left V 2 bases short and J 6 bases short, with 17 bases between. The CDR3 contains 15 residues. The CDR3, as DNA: TGTGCCAGCTCACCATTTGCGGGAAAAAGCGGCGAGCAGTACTTC. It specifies CASSPFAGKSGEQYF.

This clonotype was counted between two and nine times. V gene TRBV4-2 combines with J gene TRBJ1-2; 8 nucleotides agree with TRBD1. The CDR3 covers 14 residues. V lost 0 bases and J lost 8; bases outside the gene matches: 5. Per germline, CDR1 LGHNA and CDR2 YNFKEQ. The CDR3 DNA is TGTGCCAGCAGCCAAGAGAAGGACAGGGAAGGCTACACCTTC. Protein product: CASSQEKDREGYTF.